This TCR beta chain was documented in a study of T cells in women clearing cervical HPV infection. Study context: Controls gave blood once infection was undetectable; cases at lesion identification. Study conclusions and caveats: Cases carried less TRBV6-7 than controls: about 0.1% versus 0.15%. Cases and controls were distinguished at AUC 0.83 by richness and V genes.

V shed 4 bases and J 5 bases; nucleotides not matched to a gene: 6. Germline CDR1 is LGHDT and CDR2 is YNNKEL (reference sequence). This CDR3 is built from 15 residues. As concerns this clone: Its antigen is not known. The CDR3 end lies 3 residues beyond the end of the read and is filled in from the germline J gene.

Produced via immunoSEQ multiplex PCR; TCRdb's table is partial and in-frame only. Here the sample table reports over 15,000 clones. The clonotype originates from a woman aged 18 to 75 with a cervical HPV16 infection that either progressed to CIN3+ or cleared (not recorded which). The chain uses TRBV3-1 (or the pseudogene TRBV3-2) and TRBJ2-2; 8 bases agree with TRBD1. Sequenced material: blood buffy coat. The chain's CDR3 is CASSLGQGRTGELFF. Incomplete CDR3 DNA: TGTGCCAGCAGCCTCGGACAGGGACGGACCGGGGAG.